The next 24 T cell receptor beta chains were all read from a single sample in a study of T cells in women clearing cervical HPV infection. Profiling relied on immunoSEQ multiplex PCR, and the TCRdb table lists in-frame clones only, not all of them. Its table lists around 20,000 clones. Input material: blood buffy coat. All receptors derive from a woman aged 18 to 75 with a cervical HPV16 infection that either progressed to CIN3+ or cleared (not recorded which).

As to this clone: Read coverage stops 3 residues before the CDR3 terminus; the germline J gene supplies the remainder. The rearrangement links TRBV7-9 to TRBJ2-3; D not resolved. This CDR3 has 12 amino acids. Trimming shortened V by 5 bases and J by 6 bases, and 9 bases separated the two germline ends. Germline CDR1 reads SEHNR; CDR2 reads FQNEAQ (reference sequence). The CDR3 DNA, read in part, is TGTGCCAGCAGCCGGAGACTTGATACG. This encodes CASSRRLDT. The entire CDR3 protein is CASSRRLDTQYF.

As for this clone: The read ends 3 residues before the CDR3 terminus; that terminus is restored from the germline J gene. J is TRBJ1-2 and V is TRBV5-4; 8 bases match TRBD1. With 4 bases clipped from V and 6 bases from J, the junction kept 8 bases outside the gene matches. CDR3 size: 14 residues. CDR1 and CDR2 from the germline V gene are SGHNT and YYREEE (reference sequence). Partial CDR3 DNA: TGTGCCAGCAGCCCTCCGGACAGGGTGAATGGC. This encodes CASSPPDRVNG. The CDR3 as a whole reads CASSPPDRVNGYTF. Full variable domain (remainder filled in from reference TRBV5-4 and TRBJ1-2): ETGVTQSPTHLIKTRGQQVTLRCSSQSGHNTVSWYQQALGQGPQFIFQYYREEENGRGNFPPRFSGLQFPNYSSELNVNALELDDSALYLCASSPPDRVNGYTFGSGTRLTVV.

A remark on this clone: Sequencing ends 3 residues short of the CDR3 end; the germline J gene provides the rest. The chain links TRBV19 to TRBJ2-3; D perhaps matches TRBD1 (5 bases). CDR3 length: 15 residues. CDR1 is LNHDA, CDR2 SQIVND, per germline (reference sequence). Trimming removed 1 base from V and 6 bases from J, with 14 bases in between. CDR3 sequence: CASSIGVRAADTQYF. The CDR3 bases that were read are TGTGCCAGTAGTATAGGGGTCAGGGCGGCCGATACG.

The CDR3 region is CASSQEQGGITEAFF. CDR3 bases read: TGTGCCAGCAGCCAAGAACAGGGAGGAATCACTGAA. This sequence joins TRBV4-2 and TRBJ1-1; D possibly corresponds to TRBD1 (6 bases). Read coverage stops 3 residues before the CDR3 terminus; the germline J gene supplies the remainder. This CDR3 is built from 15 residues. Germline-derived CDR1 and CDR2 are LGHNA and YNFKEQ. Deletions cut 0 bases from V and 4 bases from J, with 12 bases between.

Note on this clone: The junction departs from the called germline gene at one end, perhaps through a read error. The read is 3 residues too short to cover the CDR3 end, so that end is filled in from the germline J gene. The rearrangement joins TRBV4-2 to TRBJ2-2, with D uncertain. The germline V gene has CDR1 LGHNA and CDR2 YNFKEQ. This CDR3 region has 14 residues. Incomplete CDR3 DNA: TGCGCCAGCAGCCAAGTCCACGGTACCGGGGAG. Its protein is CASSQVHGTGE. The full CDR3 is CASSQVHGTGELFF.

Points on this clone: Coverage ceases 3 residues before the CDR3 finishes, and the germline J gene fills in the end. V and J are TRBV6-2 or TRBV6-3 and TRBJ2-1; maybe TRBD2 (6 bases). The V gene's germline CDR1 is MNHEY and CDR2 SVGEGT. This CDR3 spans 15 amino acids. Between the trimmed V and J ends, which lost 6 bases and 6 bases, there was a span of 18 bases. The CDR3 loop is CASSPRGAGSNEQFF. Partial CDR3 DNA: TGTGCCAGCAGCCCAAGGGGAGCGGGTTCCAATGAG.

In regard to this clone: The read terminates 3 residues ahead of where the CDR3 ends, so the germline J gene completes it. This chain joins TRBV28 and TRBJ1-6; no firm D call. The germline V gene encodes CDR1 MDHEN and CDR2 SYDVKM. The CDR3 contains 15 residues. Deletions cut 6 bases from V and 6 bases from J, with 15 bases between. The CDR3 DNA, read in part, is TGTGCCAGCAGCCCGAGACTCAACCCTAATTCACCC. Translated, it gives CASSPRLNPNSP. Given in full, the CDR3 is CASSPRLNPNSPLHF.

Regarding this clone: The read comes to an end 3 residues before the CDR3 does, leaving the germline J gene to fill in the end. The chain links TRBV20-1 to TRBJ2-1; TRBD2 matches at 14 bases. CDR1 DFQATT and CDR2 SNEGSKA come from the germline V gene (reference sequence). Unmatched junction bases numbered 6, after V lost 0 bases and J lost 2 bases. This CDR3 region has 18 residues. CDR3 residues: CSARDRGTSGGAYNEQFF. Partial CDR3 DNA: TGCAGTGCTAGAGATCGGGGGACTAGCGGGGGAGCCTACAATGAG.

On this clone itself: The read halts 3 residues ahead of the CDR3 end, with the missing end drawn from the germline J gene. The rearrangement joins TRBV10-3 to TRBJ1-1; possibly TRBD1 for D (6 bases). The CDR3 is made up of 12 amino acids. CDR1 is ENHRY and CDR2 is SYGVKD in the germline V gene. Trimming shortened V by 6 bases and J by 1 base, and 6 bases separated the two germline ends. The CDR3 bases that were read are TGTGCCATCAGCAGGGGGAACACTGAA. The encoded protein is CAISRGNTE. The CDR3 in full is CAISRGNTEAFF.

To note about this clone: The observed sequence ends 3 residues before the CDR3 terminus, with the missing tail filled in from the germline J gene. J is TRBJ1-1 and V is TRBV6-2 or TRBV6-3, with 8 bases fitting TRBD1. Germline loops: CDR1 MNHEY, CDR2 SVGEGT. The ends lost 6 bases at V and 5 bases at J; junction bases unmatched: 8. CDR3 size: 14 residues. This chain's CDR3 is CASRTGGGRTEAFF. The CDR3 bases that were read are TGTGCCAGCAGAACAGGGGGTGGTAGGACTGAA.

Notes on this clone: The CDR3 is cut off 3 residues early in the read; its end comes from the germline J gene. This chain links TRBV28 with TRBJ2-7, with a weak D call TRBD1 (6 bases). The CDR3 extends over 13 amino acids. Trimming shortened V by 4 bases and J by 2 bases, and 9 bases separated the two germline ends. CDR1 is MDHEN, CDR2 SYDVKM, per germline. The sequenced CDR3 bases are TGTGCCAGCAGTTGGCAGGGGACCTACGAG. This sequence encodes CASSWQGTYE. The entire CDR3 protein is CASSWQGTYEQYF.

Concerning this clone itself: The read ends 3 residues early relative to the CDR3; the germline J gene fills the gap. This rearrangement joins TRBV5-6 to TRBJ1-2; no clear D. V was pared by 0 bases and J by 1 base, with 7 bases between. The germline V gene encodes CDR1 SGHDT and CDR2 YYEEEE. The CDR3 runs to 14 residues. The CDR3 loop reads CASSLVRVNYGYTF. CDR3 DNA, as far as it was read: TGTGCCAGCAGCTTGGTTAGGGTTAACTATGGC.

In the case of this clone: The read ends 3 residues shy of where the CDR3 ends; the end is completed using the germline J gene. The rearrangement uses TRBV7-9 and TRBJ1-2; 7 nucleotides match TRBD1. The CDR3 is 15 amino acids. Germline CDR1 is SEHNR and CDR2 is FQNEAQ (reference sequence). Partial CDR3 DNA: TGTGCCAGCAGCAAAACCGGGACAGCAGCCTTTGAC. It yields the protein CASSKTGTAAFD. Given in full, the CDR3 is CASSKTGTAAFDYTF.

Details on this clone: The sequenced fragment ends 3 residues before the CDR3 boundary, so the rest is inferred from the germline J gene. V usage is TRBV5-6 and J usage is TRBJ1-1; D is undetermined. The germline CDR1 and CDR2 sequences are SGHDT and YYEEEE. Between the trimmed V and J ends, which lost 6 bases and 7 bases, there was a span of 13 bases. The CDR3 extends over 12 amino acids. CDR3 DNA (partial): TGTGCCAGCACCTTCCACGGGGTTGAA. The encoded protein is CASTFHGVE. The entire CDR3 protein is CASTFHGVEAFF.

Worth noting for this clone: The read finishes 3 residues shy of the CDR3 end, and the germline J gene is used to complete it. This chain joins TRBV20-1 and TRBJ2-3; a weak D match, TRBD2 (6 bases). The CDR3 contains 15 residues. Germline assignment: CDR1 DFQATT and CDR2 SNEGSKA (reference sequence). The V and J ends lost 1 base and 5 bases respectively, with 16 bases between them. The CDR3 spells CSARAGGVSRDTQYF. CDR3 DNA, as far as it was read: TGCAGTGCTAGAGCAGGCGGGGTCTCGAGAGATACG.

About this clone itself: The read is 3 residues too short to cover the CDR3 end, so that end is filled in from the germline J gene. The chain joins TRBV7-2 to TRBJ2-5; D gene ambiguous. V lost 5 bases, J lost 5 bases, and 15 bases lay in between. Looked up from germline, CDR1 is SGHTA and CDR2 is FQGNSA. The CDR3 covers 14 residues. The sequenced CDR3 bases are TGTGCCAGCAGCCCCAAGGCGAGCAGGGAGACC. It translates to CASSPKASRET. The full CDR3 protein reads CASSPKASRETQYF.

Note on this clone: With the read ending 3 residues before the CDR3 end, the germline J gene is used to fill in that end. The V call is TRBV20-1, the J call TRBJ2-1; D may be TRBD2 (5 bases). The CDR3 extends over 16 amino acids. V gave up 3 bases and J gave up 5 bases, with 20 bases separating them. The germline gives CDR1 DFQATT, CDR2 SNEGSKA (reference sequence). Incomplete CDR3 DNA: TGCAGTGCTAGTCGGTATGGACTCTTGCGAGACAATGAG. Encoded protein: CSASRYGLLRDNE. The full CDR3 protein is CSASRYGLLRDNEQFF.

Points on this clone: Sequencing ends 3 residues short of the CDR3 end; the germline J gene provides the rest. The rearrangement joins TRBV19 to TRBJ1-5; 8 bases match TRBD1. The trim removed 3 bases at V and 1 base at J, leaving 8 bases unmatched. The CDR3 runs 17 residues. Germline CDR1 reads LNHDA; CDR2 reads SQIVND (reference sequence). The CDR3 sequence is CASSIAGYRGSNQPQHF. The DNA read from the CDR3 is TGTGCCAGTAGTATTGCGGGTTACAGGGGGAGCAATCAGCCC.

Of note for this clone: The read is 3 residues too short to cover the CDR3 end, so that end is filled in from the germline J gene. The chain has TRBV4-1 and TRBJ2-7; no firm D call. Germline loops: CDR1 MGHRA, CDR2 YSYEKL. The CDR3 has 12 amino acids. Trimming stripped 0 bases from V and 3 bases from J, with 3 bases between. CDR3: CASSQEYYEQYF. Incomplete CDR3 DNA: TGCGCCAGCAGCCAAGAATACTACGAG.

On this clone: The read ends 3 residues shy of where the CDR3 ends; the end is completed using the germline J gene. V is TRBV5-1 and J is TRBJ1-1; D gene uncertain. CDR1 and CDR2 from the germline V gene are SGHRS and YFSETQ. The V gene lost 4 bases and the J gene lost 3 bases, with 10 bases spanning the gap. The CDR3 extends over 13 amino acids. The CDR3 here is CASSPEGHTEAFF. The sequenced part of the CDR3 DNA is TGCGCCAGCAGCCCAGAGGGTCACACTGAA.

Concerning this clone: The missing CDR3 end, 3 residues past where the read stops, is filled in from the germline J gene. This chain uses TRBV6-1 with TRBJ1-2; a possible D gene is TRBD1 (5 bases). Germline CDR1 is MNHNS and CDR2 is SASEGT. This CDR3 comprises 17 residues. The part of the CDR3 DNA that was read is TGTGCCAGCAGTGAAGCGCTCACGGCCAGGGTCTCCTACGGG. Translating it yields CASSEALTARVSYG. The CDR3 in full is CASSEALTARVSYGYTF.

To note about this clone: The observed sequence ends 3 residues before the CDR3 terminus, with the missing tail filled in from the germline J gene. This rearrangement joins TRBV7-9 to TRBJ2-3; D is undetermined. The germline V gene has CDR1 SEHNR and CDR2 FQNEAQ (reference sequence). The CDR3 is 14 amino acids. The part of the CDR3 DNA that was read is TGTGCCAGCAGCTCCCAATTCCGACAAGAGACG. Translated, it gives CASSSQFRQET. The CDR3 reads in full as CASSSQFRQETQYF.

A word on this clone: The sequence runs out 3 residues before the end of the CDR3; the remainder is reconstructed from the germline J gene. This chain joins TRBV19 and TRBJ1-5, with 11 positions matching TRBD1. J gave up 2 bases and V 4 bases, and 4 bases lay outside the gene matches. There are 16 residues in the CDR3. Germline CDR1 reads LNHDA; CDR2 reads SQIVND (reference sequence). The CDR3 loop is CASSSGTGGRNQPQHF. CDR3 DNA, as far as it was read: TGTGCCAGTAGTAGTGGGACAGGGGGACGCAATCAGCCC.

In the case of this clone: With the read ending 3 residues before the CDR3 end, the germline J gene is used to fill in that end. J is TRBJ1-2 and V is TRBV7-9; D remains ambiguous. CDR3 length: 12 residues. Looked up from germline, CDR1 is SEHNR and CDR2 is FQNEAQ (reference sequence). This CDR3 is CASSLQRYTYTF. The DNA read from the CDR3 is TGTGCCAGCAGCTTACAGCGCTATACC.